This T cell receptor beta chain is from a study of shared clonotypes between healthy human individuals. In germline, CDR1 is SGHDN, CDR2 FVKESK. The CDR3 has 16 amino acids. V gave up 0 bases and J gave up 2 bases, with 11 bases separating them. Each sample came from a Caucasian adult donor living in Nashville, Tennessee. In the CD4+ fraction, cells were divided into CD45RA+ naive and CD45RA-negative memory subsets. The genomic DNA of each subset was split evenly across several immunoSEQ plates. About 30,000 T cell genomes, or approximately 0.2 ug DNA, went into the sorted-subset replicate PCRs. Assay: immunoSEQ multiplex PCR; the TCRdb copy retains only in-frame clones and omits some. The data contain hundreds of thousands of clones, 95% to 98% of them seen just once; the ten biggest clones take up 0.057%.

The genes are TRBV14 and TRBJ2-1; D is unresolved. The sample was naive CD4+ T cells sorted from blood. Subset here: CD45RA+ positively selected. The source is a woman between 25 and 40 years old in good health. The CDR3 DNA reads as TGTGCCAGCAGCCAAGATGGGCTAGTTACCTACAATGAGCAGTTCTTC. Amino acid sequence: CASSQDGLVTYNEQFF.